This TCR beta chain was profiled in a study of cytomegalovirus exposure and HLA in healthy donors. As concerns this clone: Its antigen is unknown.

Participants comprised healthy donors of bone marrow. Trimming stripped 4 bases from V and 4 bases from J, with 9 bases between. The CDR3 is made up of 13 amino acids. The V gene's germline CDR1 is SGHTS and CDR2 YDEGEE. The PCR was carried out with 60 Vbeta primers and 13 Jbeta primers. The protocol was immunoSEQ multiplex PCR, while the TCRdb copy is restricted to in-frame clones and leaves out a portion. The data contain roughly 120,000 clones, 81% of them singletons. Overall study findings and caveats: Donor immune exposure was known only as CMV serostatus. The study put roughly 160 TCR beta chains on its list as cytomegalovirus-associated. For presence/absence analyses, sequencing depth was assumed to be roughly uniform across donors.

Sequencing was performed on PBMCs. The rearrangement links TRBV5-8 to TRBJ1-5; the D gene is possibly TRBD1 (5 bases). The receptor was isolated from a woman aged 25 to 39 in good health and CMV-seronegative. CDR3 DNA: TGTGCCAGCAGCCGGGGGATTAATCAGCCCCAGCATTTT. Translating it yields CASSRGINQPQHF.